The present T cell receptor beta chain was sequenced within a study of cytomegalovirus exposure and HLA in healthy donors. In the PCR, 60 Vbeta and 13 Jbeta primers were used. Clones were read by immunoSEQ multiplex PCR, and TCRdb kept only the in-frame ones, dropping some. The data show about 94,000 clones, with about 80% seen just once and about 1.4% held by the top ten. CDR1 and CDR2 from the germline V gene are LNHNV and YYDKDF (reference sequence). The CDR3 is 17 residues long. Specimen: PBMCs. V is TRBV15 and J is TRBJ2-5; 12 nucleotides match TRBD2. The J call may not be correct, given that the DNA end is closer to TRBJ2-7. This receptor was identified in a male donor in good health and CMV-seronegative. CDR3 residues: CATSRGVRLAGDNEQYF. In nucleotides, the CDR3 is TGTGCCACCAGCAGAGGGGTTAGACTAGCGGGAGACAACGAGCAGTACTTC.